Following are 9 T cell receptor beta chains from one sample sequenced in a study of T-cell memory formation after mild COVID-19. In TCRdb, the 5' RACE reads were re-called with MiXCR into one record per CDR3 protein. The sample lists roughly 450,000 distinct CDR3 sequences, 15% to 20% occurring once. Material: PBMCs or a T cell subset sorted from them (not recorded which). Receptor source: an adult woman who had mild COVID-19 (a few samples of this study predate the infection). Cell type and time point are not known.

This chain joins TRBV29-1 and TRBJ2-7; D may be TRBD2 (5 bases). The V end was cut by 6 bases, the J end by 3 bases, with 12 bases between. CDR1 is SQVTM and CDR2 is ANQGSEA in the germline V gene. The CDR3 extends over 12 amino acids. CDR3: CSVHIEGYEQYF. The DNA of the CDR3 is TGCAGCGTACACATCGAGGGCTACGAGCAGTACTTC.

This clonotype was seen only a few times. The chain couples TRBV12-3 or TRBV12-4 to TRBJ2-7; TRBD1 might be the D (6 bases). The length of the CDR3 is 14 residues. V lost 3 bases and J 5 bases, leaving 14 bases between the germline ends. The DNA of the CDR3 is TGTGCCAGCAGTTTGGTGGGACAAAGGGACGAGCAGTACTTC. Protein product: CASSLVGQRDEQYF.

The chain has TRBV7-9 and TRBJ2-5; D unresolved. Trimming took off 1 base at V and 5 bases at J, with 14 bases between the two ends. This CDR3 has 15 residues. Germline CDR1 is SEHNR and CDR2 is FQNEAQ (reference sequence). In DNA, the CDR3 is TGTGCCAGCAGCTTAGGGAGAGGAATTTCGGAGACCCAGTACTTC. Its translation is CASSLGRGISETQYF.

This chain uses TRBV20-1 with TRBJ2-1, with no clear D. The germline gives CDR1 DFQATT, CDR2 SNEGSKA (reference sequence). V was shortened by 0 bases and J by 0 bases, with 12 bases between the two germline ends. The CDR3 is made up of 16 amino acids. Here the CDR3 reads CSARDTPRSSYNEQFF. The CDR3 nucleotides are TGCAGTGCTAGAGATACCCCCCGGAGCTCCTACAATGAGCAGTTCTTC.

This clonotype was detected only a few times. The rearrangement joins TRBV7-8 to TRBJ2-3, with 8 bases identical to TRBD1. The germline gives CDR1 SGHVS, CDR2 FQNEAQ. Trimming removed 5 bases from V and 5 bases from J; junction bases left unmatched: 9. The CDR3 spans 15 residues. The CDR3 region is CASSPWGRGLDTQYF. CDR3 nucleotide sequence: TGTGCCAGCAGCCCCTGGGGCAGGGGGCTAGATACGCAGTATTTT.

The CDR3 is CAVRRDNTGELFF. CDR3 nucleotide sequence: TGTGCCGTCCGCCGGGACAACACCGGGGAGCTGTTTTTT. The chain couples TRBV25-1 to TRBJ2-2; tentatively, D is TRBD1 or TRBD2 (5 bases each). V was clipped by 11 bases and J by 2 bases, with 12 bases between them. This CDR3 is built from 13 residues. Germline V gene lookup returns CDR1 MGHDK and CDR2 SYGVNS.

This clonotype was seen a few times. The CDR3 spells CSARMTEVRNQPQHF. CDR3 DNA sequence: TGCAGTGCTAGAATGACAGAGGTCCGCAATCAGCCCCAGCATTTT. This chain joins TRBV20-1 and TRBJ1-5; TRBD1 might be the D (5 bases). Trimming left V 2 bases short and J 2 bases short, with 13 bases between. The CDR3 runs to 15 residues. CDR1 DFQATT and CDR2 SNEGSKA come from the germline V gene (reference sequence).

A few counts support this clonotype. V and J are TRBV19 and TRBJ1-2, with 8 bases identical to TRBD1. This CDR3 is 13 amino acids long. With 6 bases clipped from V and 3 bases from J, the junction kept 3 bases outside the gene matches. Germline loops: CDR1 LNHDA, CDR2 SQIVND (reference sequence). CDR3 protein: CASRDREDYGYTF. In DNA form, the CDR3 reads TGTGCCAGTAGGGACAGGGAAGACTATGGCTACACCTTC.

This sequence joins TRBV5-1 and TRBJ2-2; TRBD2 agrees at 8 bases. After removal of 0 bases from V and 6 bases from J, the junction contained 10 bases not matched to a gene. Germline-derived CDR1 and CDR2 are SGHRS and YFSETQ. The CDR3 runs 17 residues. CDR3 sequence (DNA): TGCGCCAGCAGCTTGGTCGGGACTAGTGTAATTCCCGGGGAGCTGTTTTTT. It yields the protein CASSLVGTSVIPGELFF.